This T cell receptor beta chain was captured in a study of response to subunit inactivated influenza vaccine. Study-wide findings and caveats: Authors proposed each seasonal influenza vaccination draws in few new T cells.

J was trimmed by 5 bases and V by 5 bases; bases with no gene match: 7. Germline CDR1 and CDR2: SGHTA and FQGTGA. The CDR3 spans 14 residues. TCRdb reprocessed the RT-PCR reads via MiXCR and lists one record per CDR3 protein. The sample has some 640,000 distinct CDR3 sequences, 11% to 15% seen once. This clonotype was seen more than once but under ten times. Its specificity is unknown. Sequenced here: PBMCs from blood, sampled 14 days before vaccination. This TCR was sampled from a man aged 45-60 years who received an inactivated influenza vaccine. The chain is built from TRBV7-3 and TRBJ2-3; TRBD2 agrees at 7 bases. DNA of the CDR3: TGTGCCAGCAGCCCTGGGGGGGTGGTAGATACGCAGTATTTT. Encoded protein: CASSPGGVVDTQYF.